What follows are 10 T cell receptor beta chains derived from one specimen sequenced in a study of T cells after yellow fever vaccination. TCRdb called the 5' RACE reads again in MiXCR, with one record for every CDR3 protein. The sample has 95,000 to 150,000 distinct CDR3 sequences, over 12% seen once. Sequences were derived from CD8+ T cells sorted from PBMCs, sampled 5 days after the yellow fever booster vaccination. These receptors all come from a man younger than 30 who received the YFV17D yellow fever vaccine.

This chain links TRBV5-1 with TRBJ2-1, with a weak D call TRBD1 (5 bases). The V and J ends lost 5 bases and 2 bases respectively, with 17 bases between them. Germline V gives CDR1 SGHRS, CDR2 YFSETQ. This CDR3 spans 16 amino acids. This chain's CDR3 is CASSLGQGNPYNEQFF. For the CDR3, the DNA is TGCGCCAGCAGTCTAGGGCAGGGAAATCCCTACAATGAGCAGTTCTTC.

This clonotype has just a few counts. J is TRBJ2-3 and V is TRBV19; no clear D gene. Germline loops: CDR1 LNHDA, CDR2 SQIVND (reference sequence). The CDR3 sequence is 15 residues long. V was pared by 0 bases and J by 2 bases, with 9 bases between. CDR3 protein: CASSIDTATTDTQYF. As DNA, the CDR3 is TGTGCCAGTAGTATAGACACAGCCACCACAGATACGCAGTATTTT.

This clonotype was seen a few times. The chain carries TRBV5-1 and TRBJ1-1; no clear D. V gave up 0 bases and J gave up 5 bases, with 5 bases separating them. The germline CDR1 and CDR2 sequences are SGHRS and YFSETQ. The CDR3 is made up of 12 amino acids. As DNA, the CDR3 is TGCGCCAGCAGCTTGGTGGGGACTGAAGCTTTCTTT. Translation: CASSLVGTEAFF.

The sample holds a few counts of this clonotype. V gene TRBV6-2 or TRBV6-3 combines with J gene TRBJ2-3; D call uncertain. The germline V gene has CDR1 MNHEY and CDR2 SVGEGT. The ends were cut back, 4 bases at V and 4 bases at J, with 6 bases in the middle. This CDR3 spans 12 amino acids. In DNA form, the CDR3 reads TGTGCCAGCAGTTTCCCGCCAGATACGCAGTATTTT. It codes for CASSFPPDTQYF.

This clonotype has more than one count but fewer than ten. One end of the junction does not line up with germline, which may come from a read error. The chain combines TRBV6-1 with TRBJ2-5, with no clear D. This CDR3 has 10 amino acids. The germline gives CDR1 MNHNS, CDR2 SASEGT. The CDR3 reads CASRAKERHF. The DNA for the CDR3 is TGTGCCAGCAGGGCCAAGGAAAGGCACTTC.

This clonotype was detected ten times or more. The chain joins TRBV10-3 to TRBJ1-2; a weak D match, TRBD1 (6 bases). The V end was cut by 4 bases, the J end by 0 bases, with 12 bases between. The CDR3 loop spans 15 amino acids. CDR1 is ENHRY, CDR2 SYGVKD, per germline. The CDR3 loop is CAISGVGQTNYGYTF. The CDR3 DNA reads as TGTGCCATCAGTGGCGTCGGACAGACTAACTATGGCTACACCTTC.

The sample holds a few counts of this clonotype. The J gene is TRBJ1-1, the V gene TRBV7-3, with TRBD1 matching over 8 bases. Looked up from germline, CDR1 is SGHTA and CDR2 is FQGTGA. This CDR3 contains 18 residues. Trimming removed 3 bases from V and 2 bases from J; junction bases left unmatched: 14. The chain's CDR3 is CASSLYGLTGGPNTEAFF. In DNA form, the CDR3 reads TGTGCCAGCAGCTTGTACGGACTCACAGGGGGTCCCAACACTGAAGCTTTCTTT.

This clonotype was found a few times. The chain joins TRBV6-2 or TRBV6-3 to TRBJ1-2; tentative D call: TRBD1 (6 bases). In germline, CDR1 is MNHEY, CDR2 SVGEGT. The V end was cut by 5 bases, the J end by 4 bases, with 20 bases between. The CDR3 loop spans 16 amino acids. Here the CDR3 reads CASSLLLGDTLYGYTF. CDR3 coding DNA: TGTGCCAGCAGTCTCCTCCTAGGGGACACACTCTATGGCTACACCTTC.

This clonotype was counted between two and nine times. V and J are TRBV7-9 and TRBJ2-1; the match to TRBD2 covers 15 bases. J was trimmed by 0 bases and V by 5 bases; bases with no gene match: 5. This CDR3 comprises 18 residues. Germline V gene sequence: CDR1 SEHNR, CDR2 FQNEAQ (reference sequence). The CDR3 nucleotides read TGTGCCAGCAGCCCTCGGACTAGCGGGGGGGCCTCCTACAATGAGCAGTTCTTC. Residues: CASSPRTSGGASYNEQFF.

This clonotype came up many times. The gene calls are TRBV5-1 and TRBJ2-7; D is undetermined. This CDR3 comprises 16 residues. CDR1 and CDR2 from the germline V gene are SGHRS and YFSETQ. The V and J ends lost 2 bases and 3 bases respectively, with 18 bases between them. CDR3 bases: TGCGCCAGCAGCTTCACCGACCTAGGGTACTTCTACGAGCAGTACTTC. This translates into CASSFTDLGYFYEQYF.